The text below deals with one TCR beta chain. Its antigen target is currently unknown. It has no much larger one-base neighbor in the sample; base qualities were not kept. From a lookup of the germline V gene (reference sequence), CDR1 and CDR2 are MNHEY and SMNVEV. The CDR3 has 13 amino acids, counting the end cysteine and phenylalanine. Left in the record is the CDR3 DNA by itself, 39 bases read in frame from the first base. V gives up 4 bases and J gives up 7 bases, and the segment between their germline ends measures 11 bases. Library method: PCR. Instrument used: Illumina HiSeq 2500. TCR library preparation used molecular barcoding, with unique molecular identifiers applied to normalize quantification of the TCRbeta repertoire. TCRdb reprocessed the public reads (quality trimming at Q25 with fastp, clone calling with MiXCR) and kept in-frame beta chains. Under each unique CDR3 protein, matching rows form one entry showing the most common genes and DNA. This sample is represented by some 450,000 distinct CDR3 sequences; 43% of them were singletons. Of the sample, approximately 25% is held by the ten largest clones.

This specimen's treatment or condition label, interpreted: allogeneic hematopoietic cell transplantation with graft depleted of TCRalphabeta T cells and CD19 B cells. Transplant recipients were children who received TCRalphabeta/CD19-depleted allogeneic hematopoietic cell grafts. The sample comes from a study of T-cell reconstitution after alpha-beta-depleted transplantation in children (dated by TCRdb to the mid-2010s). Describing the broader study: The study quantitatively tracked T-cell immune reconstitution after TCRalphabeta/CD19-depleted allogeneic hematopoietic cell transplantation in children using TCR repertoire profiling.

Paper-wide results and their limitations: The frequencies of hyperexpanded clones fell over the following months, and after one year, T-cell counts and TCRbeta diversity were mostly attributed to newly produced T cells. The high TCRbeta diversity at day 60 in some patients was ascribed to recipient T cells and intrathymic progenitors that had survived conditioning. The apparently early recovery of alphabetaT-cell counts about two months after transplant reportedly depended on only several hundred rapidly expanded clones that came from non-depleted graft cells.

The clonotype comes from a girl aged 2-10 years with aplastic anemia, due to receive a stem cell transplant. The chain joins TRBV27 to TRBJ2-4; matching of 5 bases hints at TRBD2 as the D gene. This specimen consisted of PBMCs, obtained before TCRalphabeta/CD19-depleted stem cell transplant. The DNA reads as follows: TGTGCCAGCAGTTGGGAGCGTAACAACATTCAGTACTTC. It translates as CASSWERNNIQYF.